Here is one T cell receptor (beta chain) with its context. The trim removed 7 bases at V and 2 bases at J, leaving 3 bases unmatched. The CDR3 extends over 13 amino acids. Per the germline V gene, CDR1 is MNHNY and CDR2 is SVGAGI (reference sequence). Repertoires were generated with immunoSEQ multiplex PCR, while TCRdb's copy carries only in-frame clones and drops some. The data hold a few hundred thousand clones, with more than 70% observed a single time. The study recruited people aged roughly 18 to 95 years across around 23 US areas. Cohort 3 donors counted as recovered after two negative PCRs, clearance, or resolved symptoms. This sample was taken from a study of blood T cell repertoires in COVID-19.

Sequences were obtained from PBMCs or T cells enriched from blood (not recorded which). This clonotype was obtained from a woman between 18 and 29 years old who had recovered from COVID-19. V and J are TRBV6-6 and TRBJ2-7; 9 positions agree with TRBD2. CDR3 in amino acids: CASTRTSAYEQYF. CDR3 DNA: TGTGCCAGCACTAGGACTAGCGCCTACGAGCAGTACTTC.